Each of the 27 T cell receptor beta chains below was sequenced from the same sample in a study of blood T cell repertoires in COVID-19. Sequencing used immunoSEQ multiplex PCR; TCRdb keeps in-frame clones, though not all of them. The sample has fewer than 500,000 clones, around 86% seen once. The sample taken for sequencing was peripheral blood. The receptors were gathered from a woman younger than 45 with active or convalescent COVID-19.

The rearrangement uses TRBV30 and TRBJ2-7; no clear D. The CDR3 contains 13 residues. V was cut by 3 bases and J by 4 bases, with 13 bases left in between. Germline V gives CDR1 GTSNPN, CDR2 SVGIG (reference sequence). DNA of the CDR3: TGTGCCTGGAGCACGTCGGTACGGTACGAGCAGTACTTC. It codes for CAWSTSVRYEQYF.

The V and J genes are TRBV5-6 and TRBJ1-6; D is perhaps TRBD1 (5 bases). Germline lookup yields CDR1 SGHDT and CDR2 YYEEEE. Trimming left V 2 bases short and J 10 bases short, with 13 bases between. The CDR3 extends over 14 amino acids. The CDR3 region is CASSFVRGSSPLHF. CDR3 nucleotides: TGTGCCAGCAGCTTCGTTAGGGGTAGCTCACCCCTCCACTTT.

This clone was seen a handful of times. J is TRBJ1-3 and V is TRBV7-9, with TRBD1 matching 7 bases. The CDR3 extends over 16 amino acids. The V and J ends lost 5 bases and 1 base, in that order; junction bases with no gene match: 8. CDR1 SEHNR and CDR2 FQNEAQ come from the germline V gene (reference sequence). CDR3 sequence reads: CASSTSGQRSGNTIYF. CDR3 nucleotides: TGTGCCAGCAGCACGTCGGGACAGCGATCTGGAAACACCATATATTTT.

J is TRBJ1-1 and V is TRBV19; TRBD1 agrees at 7 bases. The length of the CDR3 is 14 residues. Germline loops: CDR1 LNHDA, CDR2 SQIVND (reference sequence). V dropped 3 bases and J dropped 7; count of bases not matched to a gene: 8. CDR3 DNA: TGTGCCAGTAGTATTGGCTATGGGGACAGTGAAGCTTTCTTT. Its translation is CASSIGYGDSEAFF.

The chain has TRBV27 and TRBJ2-1; D might be TRBD1 (5 bases). Germline V gene data show CDR1 as MNHEY and CDR2 as SMNVEV (reference sequence). The CDR3 covers 14 residues. V dropped 0 bases and J dropped 3 bases, with 6 bases sitting between them. The CDR3 sequence: CASSLSGDYNEQFF. The CDR3 DNA sequence: TGTGCCAGCAGTTTATCAGGGGACTACAATGAGCAGTTCTTC.

The V and J genes are TRBV3-1 (or the pseudogene TRBV3-2) and TRBJ1-1; D unclear. With 4 bases removed from V and 7 bases from J, the gap between germline ends came to 7 bases. The CDR3 consists of 11 residues. Germline loops: CDR1 LGHDT, CDR2 YNNKEL (reference sequence). In DNA, the CDR3 is TGTGCCAGCAGCCTCGGTGTTGAAGCTTTCTTT. It yields the protein CASSLGVEAFF.

This clone was picked up one time. The V gene is TRBV6-2 or TRBV6-3, the J gene TRBJ2-5; D possibly corresponds to TRBD2 (6 bases). Germline CDR1 is MNHEY and CDR2 is SVGEGT. This CDR3 contains 14 residues. Between the trimmed V and J ends, which lost 5 bases and 8 bases, there was a span of 18 bases. The CDR3 protein is CASSKTGTGGTQYF. The CDR3 bases are TGTGCCAGCAGTAAGACCGGGACTGGGGGAACCCAGTACTTC.

The table lists this clone with a count of one. This sequence joins TRBV27 and TRBJ2-1; 13 bases map to TRBD2. V was pared by 6 bases and J by 9 bases, with 11 bases of the junction left unmatched. This CDR3 comprises 16 residues. The germline V gene has CDR1 MNHEY and CDR2 SMNVEV (reference sequence). The CDR3 DNA reads TGTGCCAGCAGGCCCCAGGAACTAGCGGGGGGGGCTGAGCAGTTCTTC. This gives the protein CASRPQELAGGAEQFF.

As regards this clone: The same CDR3 is also encoded by other DNA sequences in this sample. The chain combines TRBV5-1 with TRBJ1-1; D is perhaps TRBD1 (6 bases). The length of the CDR3 is 15 residues. V was trimmed by 2 bases and J by 0 bases, leaving 11 bases between them. Germline V gives CDR1 SGHRS, CDR2 YFSETQ. The CDR3 here is CASSLDQGMNTEAFF. The CDR3 DNA sequence: TGCGCCAGCAGCTTAGACCAGGGGATGAACACTGAAGCTTTCTTT.

The J gene is TRBJ2-5, the V gene TRBV5-1, with D tentatively TRBD1 (5 bases). Germline-derived CDR1 and CDR2 are SGHRS and YFSETQ. CDR3 size: 13 residues. Trimming took 2 bases from V and 3 from J, leaving 8 bases between them. The CDR3 region has the DNA TGCGCCAGCAGCTTCGGCAGGGAAGAGACCCAGTACTTC. Its protein product is CASSFGREETQYF.

Of note for this clone: This sample includes further DNA sequences coding for the same CDR3. The chain couples TRBV28 to TRBJ1-5; tentatively, D is TRBD1 (5 bases). The CDR3 runs 14 residues. The V gene's germline CDR1 is MDHEN and CDR2 SYDVKM. V shed 1 base and J shed 7 bases, with 11 bases lying between them. The CDR3 DNA is TGTGCCAGCAGTTTATCGCAGGGCGGCCAGCCCCAGCATTTT. It encodes CASSLSQGGQPQHF.

This chain links TRBV5-1 with TRBJ1-1; 8 bases align to TRBD1. With 4 bases clipped from V and 4 bases from J, the junction kept 3 bases outside the gene matches. This CDR3 comprises 13 residues. Germline-derived CDR1 and CDR2 are SGHRS and YFSETQ. The CDR3 DNA reads as TGCGCCAGCAGCCCCAGGGGGCTCACTGAAGCTTTCTTT. It is translated as CASSPRGLTEAFF.

This clone has a handful of counts. The chain employs TRBV3-1 (or the pseudogene TRBV3-2) and TRBJ2-1; 8 bases map to TRBD2. Germline V gene lookup returns CDR1 LGHDT and CDR2 YNNKEL (reference sequence). This CDR3 is 15 amino acids long. V was pared by 4 bases and J by 3 bases, with 5 bases of the junction left unmatched. CDR3 region: CASSLNSGNYNEQFF. As DNA, the CDR3 is TGTGCCAGCAGCCTAAATAGCGGGAACTACAATGAGCAGTTCTTC.

V and J are TRBV2 and TRBJ2-1; 10 positions match TRBD2. Looked up from germline, CDR1 is SNHLY and CDR2 is FYNNEI. This CDR3 spans 14 amino acids. With V trimmed by 6 bases and J by 8 bases, 7 bases remained unmatched. CDR3 protein: CASRGSSGSDEQFF. CDR3 sequence (DNA): TGTGCCAGCAGGGGGTCTAGCGGGAGTGATGAGCAGTTCTTC. Together with reference TRBV2 and TRBJ2-1, the CDR3 gives the full variable domain: EPEVTQTPSHQVTQMGQEVILRCVPISNHLYFYWYRQILGQKVEFLVSFYNNEISEKSEIFDDQFSVERPDGSNFTLKIRSTKLEDSAMYFCASRGSSGSDEQFFGPGTRLTVL.

The chain joins TRBV19 to TRBJ2-3; possibly TRBD2 for D (7 bases). Germline V lookup: CDR1 LNHDA, CDR2 SQIVND (reference sequence). Trimming took 4 bases from V and 1 from J, leaving 15 bases between them. This CDR3 has 16 amino acids. The CDR3 nucleotides read TGTGCCAGTAGTACCCCCTCGCGGGGGCGCACAGATACGCAGTATTTT. Translating it yields CASSTPSRGRTDTQYF.

This rearrangement joins TRBV6-5 to TRBJ1-1, with a possible D match to TRBD1 (5 bases). Germline CDR1 and CDR2: MNHEY and SVGAGI. The CDR3 sequence is 14 residues long. Trimming removed 6 bases at V and 5 bases at J, with 16 bases between. The CDR3 coding sequence is TGTGCCAGCAGGAGGACGGGGGGGGATACTGAAGCTTTCTTT. Its translation is CASRRTGGDTEAFF.

This chain uses TRBV5-6 with TRBJ2-3; a weak D match, TRBD2 (5 bases). Germline assignment: CDR1 SGHDT and CDR2 YYEEEE. V gave up 9 bases and J gave up 2 bases, with 16 bases separating them. The CDR3 totals 14 residues. The CDR3 nucleotides read TGTGCCACCAATGGACTCGACCCCACAGATACGCAGTATTTT. It is translated as CATNGLDPTDTQYF.

The chain joins TRBV12-3 or TRBV12-4 to TRBJ2-1; D not certain. The CDR3 loop spans 12 amino acids. The ends were cut back, 3 bases at V and 7 bases at J, with 7 bases in the middle. The CDR3 loop reads CASSFLGNEQFF. The CDR3 DNA follows: TGTGCCAGCAGTTTTCTCGGGAATGAGCAGTTCTTC.

The V call is TRBV13, the J call TRBJ2-7, with 11 bases that match TRBD1. The CDR3 length is 16 residues. From germline, CDR1 is PRHDT and CDR2 FYEKMQ (reference sequence). V shed 5 bases, J shed 5 bases, and the junction held 11 bases outside the gene matches. This CDR3 is CASSLILGQGANEQYF. The CDR3 DNA follows: TGTGCCAGCAGCCTTATCCTAGGACAGGGGGCAAACGAGCAGTACTTC.

This rearrangement joins TRBV6-5 to TRBJ2-7, with 10 bases lining up with TRBD2. The CDR3 is 14 amino acids. J gave up 5 bases and V 6 bases, and 7 bases lay outside the gene matches. Germline V lookup: CDR1 MNHEY, CDR2 SVGAGI. CDR3 sequence reads: CASSRSSGRNEQYF. The CDR3 coding sequence is TGTGCCAGCAGCCGATCTAGCGGGAGAAACGAGCAGTACTTC.

This chain uses TRBV23-1 with TRBJ2-5, with D possibly being TRBD1 (7 bases). TRBV23-1 counts as an open reading frame of uncertain function. Trimming took 4 bases from V and 4 from J, leaving 16 bases between them. This CDR3 comprises 15 residues. CDR3 sequence (DNA): TGCGCCAGCAGTCCAGCCAGGGGGGTCGGAGAGACCCAGTACTTC. Protein sequence: CASSPARGVGETQYF.

V and J are TRBV11-2 and TRBJ1-2; possible D gene TRBD1, 6 bases. The CDR3 sequence is 16 residues long. Trimming removed 5 bases at V and 5 bases at J, with 21 bases between. Germline V lookup: CDR1 SGHAT, CDR2 FQNNGV. CDR3 sequence (DNA): TGTGCCAGCAGCCCCCGTGCTACAGGGCTTTGGTATGGCTACACCTTC. It translates to CASSPRATGLWYGYTF.

The J gene is TRBJ2-1, the V gene TRBV2; 8 bases map to TRBD2. There are 16 residues in the CDR3. Trimming removed 7 bases from V and 6 bases from J; junction bases left unmatched: 14. Germline V gives CDR1 SNHLY, CDR2 FYNNEI. The CDR3 DNA is TGTGCCAGCACCACTAGGGGCAGCGGGAGCGGCAATGAGCAGTTCTTC. It codes for CASTTRGSGSGNEQFF.

V gene TRBV15 combines with J gene TRBJ1-5; D not resolved. This CDR3 has 15 residues. V lost 0 bases, J lost 3 bases, and 9 bases lay in between. The germline V gene has CDR1 LNHNV and CDR2 YYDKDF (reference sequence). The CDR3 loop reads CATSRDLQLNQPQHF. CDR3 nucleotides: TGTGCCACCAGCAGAGACCTACAGCTCAATCAGCCCCAGCATTTT. The whole variable domain, filled in from reference TRBV15 and TRBJ1-5, reads DAMVIQNPRYQVTQFGKPVTLSCSQTLNHNVMYWYQQKSSQAPKLLFHYYDKDFNNEADTPDNFQSRRPNTSFCFLDIRSPGLGDTAMYLCATSRDLQLNQPQHFGDGTRLSIL.

This sequence joins TRBV12-3 or TRBV12-4 and TRBJ1-5; D is unclear. This CDR3 has 13 amino acids. With 3 bases removed from V and 6 bases from J, the gap between germline ends came to 9 bases. CDR3 bases: TGTGCCAGCAGTTTTGGTGAGGGTCAGCCCCAGCATTTT. It translates to CASSFGEGQPQHF.

The rearrangement joins TRBV3-1 (or the pseudogene TRBV3-2) to TRBJ1-1; D call uncertain. Germline lookup yields CDR1 LGHDT and CDR2 YNNKEL (reference sequence). Trimming cost V 1 base and J 3 bases, with 6 bases left between them. The length of the CDR3 is 13 residues. Here the CDR3 DNA reads TGTGCCAGCAGCCAAGGGAGGTACACTGAAGCTTTCTTT. It yields the protein CASSQGRYTEAFF.

V usage is TRBV28 and J usage is TRBJ1-2; no clear D gene. Germline-derived CDR1 and CDR2 are MDHEN and SYDVKM. V was clipped by 1 base and J by 7 bases, with 10 bases between them. The CDR3 loop spans 13 amino acids. In DNA, the CDR3 is TGTGCCAGCAGTTTATTTCGGGTGGGTGGCTACACCTTC. This gives the protein CASSLFRVGGYTF.